The present T cell receptor beta chain was sequenced within a study of T-cell reconstitution after alpha-beta-depleted transplantation in children (dated by TCRdb to 2016 to 2017). In the study overall: Using TCR repertoire profiling, the study quantitatively followed how T-cell immune reconstitution unfolded in children after TCRalphabeta/CD19-depleted allogeneic hematopoietic cell transplantation.

Paper-wide results and their limitations: Hyperexpanded clone frequencies declined over subsequent months; after one year, T-cell counts and TCRbeta diversity were mostly attributed to newly produced T cells. In some patients, high TCRbeta diversity at day 60 was attributed to recipient T cells and intrathymic progenitors that had survived conditioning. About two months after transplant, the apparently early recovery of alphabetaT-cell counts reportedly depended on just several hundred clones that had expanded rapidly and came from non-depleted graft cells.

The treatment or condition label corresponds to: allogeneic hematopoietic cell transplantation with graft depleted of TCRalphabeta T cells and CD19 B cells. The children who served as transplant recipients had been given grafts of TCRalphabeta/CD19-depleted allogeneic hematopoietic cells. This clonotype was counted between two and nine times. The target of this receptor is not known. No per-base quality is available; no much larger clone lies one base away. The CDR3 measures 15 amino acids from cysteine to phenylalanine. The read is trimmed to its CDR3 DNA, 45 bases read in frame from base 1. V was cut back by 0 bases and J by 5 bases, leaving a gap of 13 bases between them. According to the germline V gene, CDR1 reads SGHVS and CDR2 reads FQNEAQ. Library creation used PCR. The instrument given in TCRdb is Illumina HiSeq 2500. Molecular barcoding was employed in the preparation of TCR libraries, with unique molecular identifiers being used to normalize TCRbeta repertoire quantification. The public reads were run again by TCRdb, first through fastp at Q25 and then through MiXCR, and only productive beta chains were kept. Every entry covers one CDR3 protein and lists the most common genes and DNA from its rows. This sample has about 610,000 distinct CDR3 sequences in its table, and 25% to 30% of those were observed once. The top ten hold about 35% of the sample.

The sequence was collected from a boy under three years old with Wiskott-Aldrich syndrome, due to receive a stem cell transplant. The sample here was PBMCs, taken before TCRalphabeta/CD19-depleted stem cell transplant. The sequence joins TRBV7-8 to TRBJ1-2; TRBD1 is a weak D gene call, 5 bases matching. The CDR3 protein: CASSLADAGGYGYTF. The sequenced DNA is TGTGCCAGCAGCTTAGCGGATGCTGGGGGGTATGGCTACACCTTC.